The 12 T cell receptor beta chains below were found in one sample sequenced in a study of T cell responses to AZD1222 COVID-19 vaccine. TCRdb keeps only in-frame clones here, not all; method: immunoSEQ multiplex PCR. The sample contains a few hundred thousand clones, 93% of which appear only once. Here the sequenced sample was peripheral blood, taken on day 0 of AZD1222 vaccination. The source of these receptors is an adult in good health.

This chain links TRBV2 with TRBJ1-2; D remains unclear. The germline CDR1 and CDR2 sequences are SNHLY and FYNNEI. Trimming removed 3 bases from V and 4 bases from J, with 12 bases in between. The CDR3 length is 14 residues. CDR3 sequence (DNA): TGTGCCAGCAGTGATGAGGGAGGAAGCTATGGCTACACCTTC. This sequence encodes CASSDEGGSYGYTF. Drawing the rest from reference TRBV2 and TRBJ1-2, the complete variable domain is EPEVTQTPSHQVTQMGQEVILRCVPISNHLYFYWYRQILGQKVEFLVSFYNNEISEKSEIFDDQFSVERPDGSNFTLKIRSTKLEDSAMYFCASSDEGGSYGYTFGSGTRLTVV.

J is TRBJ2-7 and V is TRBV11-1; perhaps TRBD2 as D (5 bases). The CDR3 runs to 13 residues. Trimming took 3 bases from V and 2 from J, leaving 8 bases between them. Per germline, CDR1 SGHAT and CDR2 FQDESV (reference sequence). CDR3 loop: CASSFPGTYEQYF. The CDR3 region has the DNA TGTGCCAGCAGCTTCCCCGGGACCTACGAGCAGTACTTC.

The V and J genes are TRBV5-6 and TRBJ1-1; D is uncertain. The germline V gene has CDR1 SGHDT and CDR2 YYEEEE. The V end was cut by 4 bases, the J end by 4 bases, with 8 bases between. The CDR3 totals 12 residues. The chain's CDR3 is CASSRVSTEAFF. The CDR3 DNA follows: TGTGCCAGCAGCCGGGTCTCCACTGAAGCTTTCTTT. The full variable domain, with the rest looked up from reference TRBV5-6 and TRBJ1-1, is DAGVTQSPTHLIKTRGQQVTLRCSPKSGHDTVSWYQQALGQGPQFIFQYYEEEERQRGNFPDRFSGHQFPNYSSELNVNALLLGDSALYLCASSRVSTEAFFGQGTRLTVV.

J is TRBJ2-5 and V is TRBV19, with 10 bases matching TRBD2. This CDR3 is 14 amino acids long. Trimming cost V 5 bases and J 5 bases; bases outside gene matches: 5. Germline values: CDR1 LNHDA, CDR2 SQIVND (reference sequence). DNA of the CDR3: TGTGCCAGTAGTGGCCTAGCGGGGGTGGAGACCCAGTACTTC. Translating gives CASSGLAGVETQYF.

J is TRBJ1-1 and V is TRBV5-1; D gene uncertain. Germline CDR1 and CDR2: SGHRS and YFSETQ. The CDR3 has 14 residues. V lost 4 bases to trimming and J lost 4 bases, with 14 bases between them. The CDR3 region is CASSPPWQPTEAFF. Written as DNA, the CDR3 is TGCGCCAGCAGCCCGCCGTGGCAACCCACTGAAGCTTTCTTT.

The V gene is TRBV4-3, the J gene TRBJ2-2; 8 bases fit TRBD1. Germline assignment: CDR1 LGHNA and CDR2 YSLEER. V lost 4 bases to trimming and J lost 0 bases; unmatched junction nucleotides: 10. The CDR3 contains 18 residues. The DNA for the CDR3 is TGCGCCAGCAGCCCCGGACAGGGAGGAATAGCGAACACCGGGGAGCTGTTTTTT. Protein product: CASSPGQGGIANTGELFF.

CDR3 amino acids: CASSSQGGSITQHF. In DNA, the CDR3 is TGTGCCAGCAGTTCACAGGGTGGAAGCATAACCCAGCATTTT. V gene TRBV28 combines with J gene TRBJ1-5; D might be TRBD1 (6 bases). The CDR3 totals 14 residues. Germline V CDR1 and CDR2: MDHEN, SYDVKM. The V and J ends lost 4 bases and 11 bases respectively, with 18 bases between them.

Concerning this clone: The sample has other DNA sequences that encode this CDR3 too. The rearrangement joins TRBV25-1 to TRBJ2-2, with 9 bases lining up with TRBD1. The germline V gene encodes CDR1 MGHDK and CDR2 SYGVNS. Losses at the gene ends were 4 bases for V and 6 bases for J; bases not matched to a gene: 0. CDR3 size: 13 residues. The CDR3 loop reads CASSGQGAGELFF. CDR3 DNA sequence: TGTGCCAGCAGTGGACAGGGGGCCGGGGAGCTGTTTTTT.

The J gene is TRBJ1-5, the V gene TRBV19, with 12 nucleotides matching TRBD1. The CDR3 consists of 17 residues. V dropped 5 bases and J dropped 5; count of bases not matched to a gene: 10. Germline loops: CDR1 LNHDA, CDR2 SQIVND (reference sequence). The CDR3 is CASSSGTGGGLDQPQHF. The DNA of the CDR3 is TGTGCCAGTAGTTCCGGGACAGGGGGCGGGTTAGATCAGCCCCAGCATTTT.

This clone was seen more than once but under ten times. The J gene is TRBJ1-2, the V gene TRBV27; TRBD1 agrees at 8 bases. The CDR3 consists of 14 residues. Looked up from germline, CDR1 is MNHEY and CDR2 is SMNVEV (reference sequence). V dropped 5 bases and J dropped 8; count of bases not matched to a gene: 10. Here the CDR3 DNA reads TGTGCCAGCAGTCTCCGGGCAGGGGGCTTGGGCTACACCTTC. Translation: CASSLRAGGLGYTF.

The chain has TRBV7-8 and TRBJ1-1, with TRBD1 matching over 8 bases. This CDR3 has 15 amino acids. V lost 4 bases and J lost 5; bases outside the gene matches: 9. Germline loops: CDR1 SGHVS, CDR2 FQNEAQ. CDR3 nucleotides: TGTGCCAGCAGCTACTTAGGACAGGGAGGAACTGAAGCTTTCTTT. Amino acids: CASSYLGQGGTEAFF.

The chain's CDR3 is CSVDKGGGAQYF. As DNA, the CDR3 is TGCAGCGTTGATAAAGGGGGGGGAGCCCAGTACTTC. The V and J genes are TRBV29-1 and TRBJ2-5; a weak D match, TRBD2 (7 bases). The germline V gene has CDR1 SQVTM and CDR2 ANQGSEA. This CDR3 has 12 residues. V lost 3 bases, J lost 9 bases, and 14 bases lay in between.